This TCR beta chain appears in the sequencing data of a study of synovial regulatory T cells in juvenile arthritis. Study-level information: A few patients were therapy-naive; six received methotrexate alone.

Produced via immunoSEQ multiplex PCR; TCRdb's table is partial and in-frame only. This sample's table reports approximately 9,800 clones. Donors were around eleven juvenile idiopathic arthritis patients with active disease, 3 polyarticular and 8 oligoarticular. Median age around 10 years (about 2.3-22.9); median disease duration about seven years (0.2-19.1). Study results and limitations: iaTreg cells shared more CDR3 sequences with synovial Tregs than other blood Tregs did.

From germline, CDR1 is SGHVS and CDR2 FQNEAQ. The CDR3 loop spans 14 amino acids. There is no recorded DNA. To note about this clone: Its matching antigen is unknown.

The sequencing sample was made of Treg cells from blood. Subset indicated: remaining (HLA-DR-negative) circulating blood Treg cells. The chain has TRBV7-8 and TRBJ2-1. This TCR came from a donor aged 2-29 years with juvenile idiopathic arthritis. The CDR3 spells CASSIRALGGEQFF.